The rows below give T cell receptor beta chains drawn from one sample of a study of blood T cell repertoires in COVID-19. Data came from immunoSEQ multiplex PCR; TCRdb stores just in-frame clones and leaves some out. Of tens of thousands of clones in the sample, 79% are singletons; the top ten hold approximately 10%. The sample comprised peripheral blood. These receptors were obtained from a man aged 70 or older with acute or convalescent COVID-19. Both conserved end residues are part of each CDR3. D genes are given only for firm matches. Clone size is shown for a subset of rows, as once, few, many or a class of expanded clone.

CDR3 length	V gene	clone size	J gene	D gene	CDR3 protein	CDR3 DNA
14	TRBV2	-	TRBJ2-7	-	CASSIQGGPYEQYF	TGTGCCAGCAGCATACAGGGGGGGCCCTACGAGCAGTACTTC
16	TRBV15	-	TRBJ2-5	TRBD2	CATSAGLAGGTETQYF	TGTGCCACCAGCGCGGGACTAGCGGGGGGAACAGAGACCCAGTACTTC
12	TRBV6-5	-	TRBJ2-3	-	CAVQGGTDTQYF	TGTGCCGTACAGGGCGGCACAGATACGCAGTATTTT
12	TRBV14	-	TRBJ2-1	-	CASRHQGNEQFF	TGTGCCAGTCGCCATCAGGGGAATGAGCAGTTCTTC
13	TRBV6-1	few	TRBJ2-7	-	CASSEDRANEQYF	TGTGCCAGCAGTGAAGACAGGGCCAACGAGCAGTACTTC
13	TRBV3-1/TRBV3-2	once	TRBJ1-5	TRBD1	CASSGTGTQPQHF	TGTGCCAGCAGTGGGACAGGGACTCAGCCCCAGCATTTT
13	TRBV2	-	TRBJ1-6	-	CASIRERHSPLHF	TGTGCCAGCATCCGGGAGCGCCATTCACCCCTCCACTTT
14	TRBV10-3	few	TRBJ2-7	-	CAISESDLYPVQYF	TGTGCCATCAGTGAATCTGACTTATACCCGGTGCAGTACTTC
15	TRBV24-1	once	TRBJ1-5	TRBD1	CATQGTGRGNQPQHF	TGTGCCACCCAAGGGACAGGGAGGGGCAATCAGCCCCAGCATTTT
16	TRBV5-4	-	TRBJ2-3	TRBD2	CASSPRLAGGTDTQYF	TGTGCCAGCAGCCCGCGACTAGCGGGGGGCACAGATACGCAGTATTTT
12	TRBV18	-	TRBJ2-1	-	CASSSRGNEQFF	TGTGCCAGCTCAAGCAGGGGCAATGAGCAGTTCTTC
13	TRBV5-5	-	TRBJ1-5	-	CASSFQGNQPQHF	TGTGCCAGCAGCTTCCAGGGGAATCAGCCCCAGCATTTT
14	TRBV6-4	-	TRBJ2-3	TRBD2	CASSARGEADTQYF	TGTGCCAGCAGCGCGCGGGGGGAGGCAGATACGCAGTATTTT
15	TRBV7-9	-	TRBJ2-5	-	CASSLDGQIQETQYF	TGTGCCAGCAGCTTAGACGGACAGATTCAAGAGACCCAGTACTTC
13	TRBV19	-	TRBJ1-2	-	CARTRELNYGYTF	TGTGCCCGTACGAGGGAACTAAACTATGGCTACACCTTC
12	TRBV28	few	TRBJ1-3	-	CASGQGRNTIYF	TGTGCCAGTGGTCAGGGTAGAAACACCATATATTTT